The next 23 T cell receptor beta chains were all read from a single sample in a study of T cell responses to AZD1222 COVID-19 vaccine (dated by TCRdb to the early 2020s). To prepare the library, the immunoSEQ multiplex PCR assay was applied. TCRdb retrieved this table from immuneACCESS and kept in-frame rearrangements only. Not all clones are present; in checked studies, unresolved V genes account for under half, and no reason is known for the remainder. The sample table shows 110,000 or so clones, and approximately 90% are seen once. The top ten hold about 2.7% of the sample. According to the study, the label for this sample's time point signals: baseline before first vaccination. Sequenced here: peripheral blood, sampled on day 0 of AZD1222 vaccination. Source of these receptors: an adult in good health.

This clone appeared once. The genes are TRBV19 and TRBJ1-5; D is unresolved. This CDR3 spans 13 amino acids. Trimming left V 5 bases short and J 5 bases short, with 10 bases between. The germline gives CDR1 LNHDA, CDR2 SQIVND (reference sequence). As DNA, the CDR3 is TGTGCCAGTAGTCCGTCGTGGGATCAGCCCCAGCATTTT. This encodes CASSPSWDQPQHF.

The V and J genes are TRBV6-6 and TRBJ1-6; D gene uncertain. Germline assignment: CDR1 MNHNY and CDR2 SVGAGI (reference sequence). The CDR3 extends over 13 amino acids. Deletions cut 0 bases from V and 9 bases from J, with 6 bases between. CDR3 coding DNA: TGTGCCAGCAGTTACTCGTTCGGTTCACCCCTCCACTTT. Protein: CASSYSFGSPLHF.

The gene calls are TRBV5-1 and TRBJ2-5, with D uncertain. V lost 8 bases and J lost 1, with 15 bases in between. The CDR3 length is 14 residues. Germline loops: CDR1 SGHRS, CDR2 YFSETQ. The CDR3 loop reads CASQAVTGQETQYF. CDR3 coding DNA: TGCGCCAGTCAGGCAGTAACCGGCCAAGAGACCCAGTACTTC.

J is TRBJ2-1 and V is TRBV2, with 10 bases lining up with TRBD1. The V gene's germline CDR1 is SNHLY and CDR2 FYNNEI. The length of the CDR3 is 16 residues. The V gene end was trimmed by 6 bases and the J gene end by 5 bases; junction bases not matched to a gene: 10. DNA for the CDR3: TGTGCCAGCAGAGCCGGGACAGGGGTTTCCAACAATGAGCAGTTCTTC. It specifies CASRAGTGVSNNEQFF.

The chain has TRBV19 and TRBJ1-4; D unclear. Trimming removed 7 bases at V and 5 bases at J, with 23 bases between. Germline V gene lookup returns CDR1 LNHDA and CDR2 SQIVND (reference sequence). CDR3 length equals 17 residues. The chain's CDR3 is CASTSGPRRVINEKLFF. DNA of the CDR3: TGTGCCAGTACCTCCGGACCCCGTAGGGTTATAAATGAAAAACTGTTTTTT.

This chain joins TRBV24-1 and TRBJ2-1; 10 bases map to TRBD2. The germline CDR1 and CDR2 sequences are KGHDR and SFDVKD. The J segment lost 6 bases and the V segment lost 4 bases, leaving 11 bases of the junction unmatched. This CDR3 is 17 amino acids long. The CDR3 is CATSDIRTSGGLNEQFF. CDR3 coding DNA: TGTGCCACCAGTGACATTCGGACTAGCGGAGGGCTCAATGAGCAGTTCTTC.

The chain carries TRBV6-5 and TRBJ2-3; maybe TRBD1 (5 bases). The CDR3 sequence is 14 residues long. The germline V gene encodes CDR1 MNHEY and CDR2 SVGAGI. Trimming removed 2 bases from V and 2 bases from J, with 8 bases in between. CDR3 sequence (DNA): TGTGCCAGCAGTTACCAGGGCCACACAGATACGCAGTATTTT. Protein product: CASSYQGHTDTQYF.

The chain is built from TRBV11-2 and TRBJ2-7; no definite D call. The germline V gene encodes CDR1 SGHAT and CDR2 FQNNGV. This CDR3 spans 16 amino acids. V was cut by 5 bases and J by 2 bases, with 19 bases left in between. As DNA, the CDR3 is TGTGCCAGCAGCACGTCCTCCGGCGGCCCTGCCTACGAGCAGTACTTC. This sequence encodes CASSTSSGGPAYEQYF. The full variable domain, in which reference TRBV11-2 and TRBJ2-7 provide the parts outside the CDR3, is EAGVAQSPRYKIIEKRQSVAFWCNPISGHATLYWYQQILGQGPKLLIQFQNNGVVDDSQLPKDRFSAERLKGVDSTLKIQPAKLEDSAVYLCASSTSSGGPAYEQYFGPGTRLTVT.

CDR3 residues: CASSLFAGGNYEQYF. The CDR3 DNA follows: TGTGCCAGCAGCTTATTCGCGGGGGGTAACTACGAGCAGTACTTC. This rearrangement joins TRBV7-9 to TRBJ2-7; 8 nucleotides align to TRBD2. The length of the CDR3 is 15 residues. Germline V gene sequence: CDR1 SEHNR, CDR2 FQNEAQ (reference sequence). Trimming at V came to 2 bases and at J to 3 bases, leaving 6 bases not matched to a gene.

In DNA, the CDR3 is TGTGCCAGCTCGCCGGGCCAAGGGCGGGCGAACATTCAGTACTTC. As protein: CASSPGQGRANIQYF. J is TRBJ2-4 and V is TRBV18, with D possibly TRBD2 on 5 matching bases. V gave up 6 bases and J gave up 7 bases, with 19 bases separating them. Germline V gene sequence: CDR1 KGHSH, CDR2 LQKENI. The CDR3 sequence is 15 residues long.

V gene TRBV24-1 combines with J gene TRBJ2-1, with 7 bases identical to TRBD2. The trim removed 6 bases at V and 10 bases at J, leaving 11 bases unmatched. The germline CDR1 and CDR2 sequences are KGHDR and SFDVKD. The CDR3 totals 14 residues. CDR3 amino acids: CATSKTGEGGEQFF. CDR3 DNA sequence: TGTGCCACCAGTAAAACGGGGGAGGGTGGGGAGCAGTTCTTC.

J is TRBJ2-7 and V is TRBV5-1; maybe TRBD1 (6 bases). There are 16 residues in the CDR3. V lost 1 base to trimming and J lost 3 bases, with 17 bases between them. Germline CDR1 reads SGHRS; CDR2 reads YFSETQ. CDR3 in DNA: TGCGCCAGCAGCTTGAGGTTGGCCACAGGGAACTACGAGCAGTACTTC. It codes for CASSLRLATGNYEQYF.

In the case of this clone: Other DNA variants within this sample encode the same CDR3. CDR3 in DNA: TGTGCCAGCAGTTTGGGGAGCTCTGGAAACACCATATATTTT. It encodes CASSLGSSGNTIYF. The V call is TRBV28, the J call TRBJ1-3, with unresolved D. The V gene lost 3 bases and the J gene lost 0 bases, with 6 bases spanning the gap. The length of the CDR3 is 14 residues. Germline V gives CDR1 MDHEN, CDR2 SYDVKM.

The chain recombines TRBV10-3 with TRBJ2-1; a weak D match, TRBD1 (5 bases). CDR1 and CDR2 from the germline V gene are ENHRY and SYGVKD. This CDR3 has 13 residues. The V gene lost 3 bases and the J gene lost 7 bases, with 10 bases spanning the gap. The CDR3 here is CAISEGAANEQFF. The CDR3 DNA follows: TGTGCCATCAGTGAAGGGGCGGCAAATGAGCAGTTCTTC.

This chain links TRBV28 with TRBJ2-4; TRBD2 matches at 7 bases. The CDR3 length is 16 residues. V shed 7 bases, J shed 3 bases, and the junction held 12 bases outside the gene matches. Germline loops: CDR1 MDHEN, CDR2 SYDVKM. CDR3: CASNGGGEGGKNIQYF. The CDR3 nucleotides read TGTGCCAGCAACGGGGGTGGGGAGGGAGGCAAAAACATTCAGTACTTC.

This rearrangement joins TRBV5-1 to TRBJ2-1; a possible D gene is TRBD2 (6 bases). The V gene lost 4 bases and the J gene lost 1 base, with 12 bases spanning the gap. CDR3 size: 15 residues. Germline V CDR1 and CDR2: SGHRS, YFSETQ. CDR3 in amino acids: CASSAAGGSYNEQFF. The CDR3 region has the DNA TGCGCCAGCAGCGCAGCGGGCGGGTCCTACAATGAGCAGTTCTTC.

By sample fraction, this clone is medium-sized. The chain is built from TRBV6-2 or TRBV6-3 and TRBJ2-6; 9 bases map to TRBD1. The V gene end was trimmed by 2 bases and the J gene end by 0 bases; junction bases not matched to a gene: 11. The V gene's germline CDR1 is MNHEY and CDR2 SVGEGT. The CDR3 covers 20 residues. The CDR3 region has the DNA TGTGCCAGCAGTTACGCGACCGGGACAGGGTTTTCCTCTGGGGCCAACGTCCTGACTTTC. This encodes CASSYATGTGFSSGANVLTF.

The J gene is TRBJ1-2, the V gene TRBV2, with TRBD1 as a possible D gene (5 bases). The ends were cut back, 7 bases at V and 8 bases at J, with 17 bases in the middle. CDR1 is SNHLY and CDR2 is FYNNEI in the germline V gene. This CDR3 spans 13 amino acids. DNA for the CDR3: TGTGCCAGCATACTGGACACAGCAGGCGGCTACACCTTC. It is translated as CASILDTAGGYTF.

This clone is a singleton in its sample. The chain joins TRBV9 to TRBJ1-1, with D unresolved. Germline lookup yields CDR1 SGDLS and CDR2 YYNGEE. V was shortened by 0 bases and J by 3 bases, with 18 bases between the two germline ends. The CDR3 length is 17 residues. CDR3 region: CASSVEPTLRMYTEAFF. CDR3 sequence (DNA): TGTGCCAGCAGCGTAGAACCCACGCTTAGAATGTACACTGAAGCTTTCTTT.

V is TRBV7-2 and J is TRBJ2-7, with 8 bases fitting TRBD2. V trimming: 5 bases; J trimming: 4 bases; junction bases outside the gene matches: 19. In germline, CDR1 is SGHTA, CDR2 FQGNSA. The CDR3 sequence is 18 residues long. Here the CDR3 reads CASSPSFSSGLRPYEQYF. CDR3 DNA sequence: TGTGCCAGCAGCCCCTCCTTTTCTAGCGGGCTCCGACCTTACGAGCAGTACTTC.

The CDR3 sequence: CASSLTEGGGFEKLFF. CDR3 coding DNA: TGTGCCAGCAGCCTGACTGAAGGCGGAGGTTTTGAAAAACTGTTTTTT. This chain joins TRBV21-1 and TRBJ1-4. TRBV21-1 is tagged as a pseudogene. The CDR3 extends over 16 amino acids.

V usage is TRBV7-2 and J usage is TRBJ2-3; 7 nucleotides align to TRBD2. Germline V CDR1 and CDR2: SGHTA, FQGNSA. J lost 6 bases, V lost 3 bases, and 15 bases had no gene match. The CDR3 loop spans 17 amino acids. CDR3: CASSFLARGGRDDTQYF. The CDR3 bases are TGTGCCAGCAGCTTCCTGGCTCGGGGCGGGAGAGACGATACGCAGTATTTT.

The J gene is TRBJ2-2, the V gene TRBV7-3; 7 positions agree with TRBD1. This CDR3 comprises 15 residues. Germline lookup yields CDR1 SGHTA and CDR2 FQGTGA. The V segment lost 2 bases and the J segment 5 bases; nucleotides outside the gene matches: 5. The CDR3, as DNA: TGTGCCAGCAGCTTAGGCGGCAGGGGGACCGGGGAGCTGTTTTTT. It yields the protein CASSLGGRGTGELFF.